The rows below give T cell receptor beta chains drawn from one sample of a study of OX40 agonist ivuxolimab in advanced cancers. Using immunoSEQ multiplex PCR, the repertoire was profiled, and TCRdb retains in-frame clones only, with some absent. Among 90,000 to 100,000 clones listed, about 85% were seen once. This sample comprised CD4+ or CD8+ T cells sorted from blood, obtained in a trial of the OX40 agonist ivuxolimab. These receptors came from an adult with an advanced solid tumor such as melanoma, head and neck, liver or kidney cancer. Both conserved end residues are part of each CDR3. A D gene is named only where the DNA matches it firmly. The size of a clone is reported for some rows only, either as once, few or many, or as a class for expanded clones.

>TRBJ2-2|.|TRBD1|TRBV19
TGTGCCAGTATAGGGACAGGGCGACCCGGGGAGCTGTTTTTT
CASIGTGRPGELFF
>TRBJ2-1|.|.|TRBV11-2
TGTGCCAGCAGCCGGACAACGACGGGGGGCGGCCCCTACAATGAGCAGTTCTTC
CASSRTTTGGGPYNEQFF
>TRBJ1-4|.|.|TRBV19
TGTGCCAGTAGTATAGACAGGTCAAATGAAAAACTGTTTTTT
CASSIDRSNEKLFF
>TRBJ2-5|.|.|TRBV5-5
TGTGCCAGCAGCTTGGCCGTTTTGCTGGGGGTTGGGGAGACCCAGTACTTC
CASSLAVLLGVGETQYF
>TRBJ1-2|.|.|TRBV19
TGTGCCAGTAGGGCCTCGTTCAGGGGAGGAAACTATGGCTACACCTTC
CASRASFRGGNYGYTF
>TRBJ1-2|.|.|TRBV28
TGTGCCAGCAGTTTGGGCCTGAAGGAGAACTATGGCTACACCTTC
CASSLGLKENYGYTF
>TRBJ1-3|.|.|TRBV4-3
TGCGCCAGCAGCCAAGATCTAGGTTTGTGGACTAGCTCTGGAAACACCATATATTTT
CASSQDLGLWTSSGNTIYF
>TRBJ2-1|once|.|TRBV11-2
TGTGCCAGCAGCTTTGGGCACGACGAGCCCCCGAGGGATGAGCAGTTCTTC
CASSFGHDEPPRDEQFF
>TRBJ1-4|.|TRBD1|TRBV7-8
TGTGCCAGCAGCTTACAGGGGGCAGGGGAAAAACTGTTTTTT
CASSLQGAGEKLFF
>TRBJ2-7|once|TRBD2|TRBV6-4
TGTGCCAGCAGTGACCCCCAGACTAGCGGGAGCGGGTACGAGCAGTACTTC
CASSDPQTSGSGYEQYF
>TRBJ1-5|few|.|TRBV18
TGTGCCAGCTCACCAGGGGGGGATCAGCCCCAGCATTTT
CASSPGGDQPQHF
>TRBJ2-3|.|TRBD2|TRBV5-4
TGTGCCAGCAGCTTGGGACTAGCGGAGACGGGCACAGATACGCAGTATTTT
CASSLGLAETGTDTQYF
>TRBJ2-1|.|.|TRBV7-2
TGTGCCAGCAGCCTCGGGCCACTCCACCCCCAGTACTCCTACAATGAGCAGTTCTTC
CASSLGPLHPQYSYNEQFF
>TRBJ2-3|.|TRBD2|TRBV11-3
TGTGCCAGCAGCGCCGCTACTAGCGGATTCACAGATACGCAGTATTTT
CASSAATSGFTDTQYF
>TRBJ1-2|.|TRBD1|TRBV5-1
TGCGCCAGCAGCCCGGGACAGGGAAAGGCTGGCTACACCTTC
CASSPGQGKAGYTF
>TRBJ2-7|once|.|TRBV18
TGTGCCAGCTCATATACAGGGAAGGAGAACGAGCAGTACTTC
CASSYTGKENEQYF
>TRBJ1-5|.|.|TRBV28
TGTGCCAGCAGTTTAGGGAACTATCAGCCCCAGCATTTT
CASSLGNYQPQHF
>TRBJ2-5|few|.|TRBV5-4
TGTGCCAGCAGCCTCCCGCCAGAAGAGACCCAGTACTTC
CASSLPPEETQYF
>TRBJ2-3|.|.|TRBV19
TGTGCCAGTAGTATTTCCGGTTATACGCAGTATTTT
CASSISGYTQYF
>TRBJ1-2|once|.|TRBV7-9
TGTGCCAGCAGCCCCGGGATCTATGGCTACACCTTC
CASSPGIYGYTF
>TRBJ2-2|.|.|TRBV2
TGTGCCAGCAGTCCCCGACAGGTGGACGGGGAGCTGTTTTTT
CASSPRQVDGELFF
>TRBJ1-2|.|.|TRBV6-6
TGTGCCAGCAGTAATCCGGGACCCGACTATGGCTACACCTTC
CASSNPGPDYGYTF
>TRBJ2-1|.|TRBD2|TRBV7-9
TGTGCCAGCAGTGCTGCCGGGGCGGGAGTTGACAATGAGCAGTTCTTC
CASSAAGAGVDNEQFF
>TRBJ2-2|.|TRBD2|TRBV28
TGTGCCAGCAATGCAGCGGGGGTTCTCACCGGGGAGCTGTTTTTT
CASNAAGVLTGELFF
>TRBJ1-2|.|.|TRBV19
TGTGCCAGTAGACAAGATAACTATGGCTACACCTTC
CASRQDNYGYTF
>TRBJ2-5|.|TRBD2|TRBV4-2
TGTGCCAGCAGCTCCGTGGGGGGGGTGGAGACCCAGTACTTC
CASSSVGGVETQYF
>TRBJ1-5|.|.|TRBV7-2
TGTGCCAGCAGCCCGAGGGATGGCAATCAGCCCCAGCATTTT
CASSPRDGNQPQHF
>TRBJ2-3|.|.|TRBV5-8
TGTGCCAGCAGCCTCACTAGAGATACGCAGTATTTT
CASSLTRDTQYF
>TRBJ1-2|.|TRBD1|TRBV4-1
TGCGCCACTAACCCTGTGACAGGGAGAGCTAACTATGGCTACACCTTC
CATNPVTGRANYGYTF
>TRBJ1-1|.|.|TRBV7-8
TGTGCCAGCACCTTTGGGAGGTCGTCCGGGAGGGCTGAAGCTTTCTTT
CASTFGRSSGRAEAFF
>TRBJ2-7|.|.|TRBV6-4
TGTGCCAGCAGGACAGTTAAAGCCTACGAGCAGTACTTC
CASRTVKAYEQYF
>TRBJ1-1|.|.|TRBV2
TGTGCCGGGTTCTCGGCCCTGAACACTGAAGCTTTCTTT
CAGFSALNTEAFF
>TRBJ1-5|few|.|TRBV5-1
TGCGCCAGCAGCTTGAATTTGGACGGGCCCCAGCATTTT
CASSLNLDGPQHF
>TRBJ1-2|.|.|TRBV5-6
TGTGCCAGCAGCGCTTTTACAGGGCCGTCTAACTATGGCTACACCTTC
CASSAFTGPSNYGYTF
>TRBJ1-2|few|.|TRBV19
TGTGCCAGTGCAGGGCGGAGCTATGGCTACACCTTC
CASAGRSYGYTF